This passage covers 4 T cell receptor beta chains from one sample sequenced in a study of blood T cell repertoires in COVID-19 (dated by TCRdb to about 2020). Library preparation employed the immunoSEQ multiplex PCR assay. TCRdb carries this immuneACCESS record with in-frame sequences only. Its versions omit some clonotypes, under half of them owing to an unresolved V gene in the studies checked, with the rest unexplained. This sample holds under 110,000 clones; 71% were observed only once. The top ten clones comprise more than 0.8% of the sample. The material sequenced was peripheral blood. The receptors originated from a human donor with acute or convalescent COVID-19. The donor label of this sample is uncertain.

V is TRBV28 and J is TRBJ1-4, with D possibly being TRBD1 (5 bases). With 5 bases removed from V and 4 bases from J, the gap between germline ends came to 17 bases. The germline gives CDR1 MDHEN, CDR2 SYDVKM. This CDR3 region has 16 residues. The CDR3 protein is CASSQHQGIGNEKLFF. The CDR3 DNA reads as TGTGCCAGCAGTCAACATCAGGGAATAGGTAATGAAAAACTGTTTTTT.

This clone was observed a single time. This sequence joins TRBV3-1 (or the pseudogene TRBV3-2) and TRBJ1-2, with a weak D call TRBD1 (6 bases). Germline loops: CDR1 LGHDT, CDR2 YNNKEL (reference sequence). This CDR3 region has 12 residues. The V and J ends lost 4 bases and 8 bases respectively, with 11 bases between them. In DNA form, the CDR3 reads TGTGCCAGCAGCCTTGGGACATCCGGCTACACCTTC. It encodes CASSLGTSGYTF.

The rearrangement links TRBV2 to TRBJ1-2; D gene uncertain. The CDR3 runs 13 residues. V was cut by 4 bases and J by 7 bases, with 13 bases left in between. Germline assignment: CDR1 SNHLY and CDR2 FYNNEI. CDR3 coding DNA: TGTGCCAGCAGTGTTGCGGGTAGCGGTGGCTACACCTTC. Amino acids: CASSVAGSGGYTF. Full variable domain (remainder filled in from reference TRBV2 and TRBJ1-2): EPEVTQTPSHQVTQMGQEVILRCVPISNHLYFYWYRQILGQKVEFLVSFYNNEISEKSEIFDDQFSVERPDGSNFTLKIRSTKLEDSAMYFCASSVAGSGGYTFGSGTRLTVV.

CDR3 coding DNA: TGTGCCAGCAGCTTAGGTTCGGGTGAAGCTTTCTTT. It yields the protein CASSLGSGEAFF. V and J are TRBV11-3 and TRBJ1-1; D unresolved. This CDR3 has 12 amino acids. The V gene lost 1 base and the J gene lost 7 bases, with 7 bases spanning the gap. From germline, CDR1 is SGHNT and CDR2 YENEEA.